Included here is one TCR beta chain sequence, with context. These data belong to a study of blood T cell repertoires in COVID-19. CDR1 is SGDLS, CDR2 YYNGEE, per germline. The CDR3 totals 15 residues. V gave up 3 bases and J gave up 4 bases, with 16 bases separating them. Produced via immunoSEQ multiplex PCR; TCRdb's table is partial and in-frame only. Of about 240,000 clones in the sample, around nine tenths are singletons; the top ten hold about 7.6%. This sequence joins TRBV9 and TRBJ1-2; D not resolved. Sequencing was carried out using peripheral blood. The sequence derives from an older woman with active or convalescent COVID-19. The CDR3 spells CASSAQSTFVYGYTF. The CDR3 region has the DNA TGTGCCAGCAGCGCCCAATCTACTTTCGTCTATGGCTACACCTTC.